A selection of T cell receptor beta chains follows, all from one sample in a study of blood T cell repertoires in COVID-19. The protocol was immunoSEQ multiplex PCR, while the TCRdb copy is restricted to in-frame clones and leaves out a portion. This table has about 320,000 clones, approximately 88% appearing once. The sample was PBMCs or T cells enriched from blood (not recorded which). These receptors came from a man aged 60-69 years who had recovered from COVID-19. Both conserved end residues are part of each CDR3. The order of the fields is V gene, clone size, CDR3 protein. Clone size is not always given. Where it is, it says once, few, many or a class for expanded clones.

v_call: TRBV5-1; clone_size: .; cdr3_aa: CASRLAGGTDTQYF
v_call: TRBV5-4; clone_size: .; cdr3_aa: CASSAGTGSFYEQYF
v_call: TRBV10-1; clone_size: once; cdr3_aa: CASSEGLARAYEQYF
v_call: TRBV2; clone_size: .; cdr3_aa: CASSLSLDSSYEQYF
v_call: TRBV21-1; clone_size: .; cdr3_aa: CASSGLRDRKHYGYTF
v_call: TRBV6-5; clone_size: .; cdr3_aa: CASSSTGEYTDTQYF
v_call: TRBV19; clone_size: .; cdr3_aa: CASSSGRAYAGELFF
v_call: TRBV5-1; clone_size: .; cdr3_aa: CASSLAPGEDTGELFF
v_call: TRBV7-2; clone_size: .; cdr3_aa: CASSLSSGGGPANEQFF
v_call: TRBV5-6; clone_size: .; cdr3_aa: CASSFGTDRSNQPQHF
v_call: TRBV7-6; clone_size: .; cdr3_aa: CASSLASTRAGGPYNEQFF
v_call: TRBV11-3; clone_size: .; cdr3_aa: CASSLVSSNEQFF
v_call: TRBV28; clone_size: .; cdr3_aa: CASSLSSGGKGNIQYF
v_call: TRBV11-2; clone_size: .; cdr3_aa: CASRSGPRNTEAFF
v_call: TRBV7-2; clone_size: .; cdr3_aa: CASSPGTGTRGGYTF
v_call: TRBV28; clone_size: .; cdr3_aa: CASSLSLAGGREQFF
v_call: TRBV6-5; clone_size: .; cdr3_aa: CASITQGGEQFF
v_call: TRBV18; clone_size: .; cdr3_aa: CASSPGGYNQPQHF
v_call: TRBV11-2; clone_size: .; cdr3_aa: CASSLTTVRPLQESQYF
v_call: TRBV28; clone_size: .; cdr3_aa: CASRGGLYNEQFF
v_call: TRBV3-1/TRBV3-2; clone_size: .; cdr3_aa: CASSQDFLSGTTTYEQYF
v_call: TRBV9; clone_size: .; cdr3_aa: CASSVVVASYNEQFF
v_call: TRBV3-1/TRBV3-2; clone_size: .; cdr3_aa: CASSRTRVMDYGYTF
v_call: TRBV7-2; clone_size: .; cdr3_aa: CASSLASLAVDTQYF
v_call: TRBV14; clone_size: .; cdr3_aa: CASSQRQYQETQYF
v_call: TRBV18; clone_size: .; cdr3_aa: CASSPRSDPAYNEQFF
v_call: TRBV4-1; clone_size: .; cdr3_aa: CASSQGTGAYSNQPQHF
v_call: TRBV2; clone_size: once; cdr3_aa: CASMVDMNTEAFF
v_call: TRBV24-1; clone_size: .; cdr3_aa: CATSDPGTGAQDTQYF
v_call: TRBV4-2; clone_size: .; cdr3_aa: CASSRQDRGGYGYTF
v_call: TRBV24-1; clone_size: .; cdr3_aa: CATSDTGTEKGRHF
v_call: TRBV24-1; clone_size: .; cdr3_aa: CATSGGNYEQYF
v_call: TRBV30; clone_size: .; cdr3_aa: CAWSVRGLGGGGSAGPWEQYF
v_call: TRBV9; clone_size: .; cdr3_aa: CASSLGQVQETQYF
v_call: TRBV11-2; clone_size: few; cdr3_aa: CASSRGTVNQPQHF